This T cell receptor (beta chain) comes out of a study of blood T cell repertoires in COVID-19 (dated by TCRdb to between 2020 and 2021). Describing the broader study: The collaborator samples originated in the United States, Italy and Spain and spanned the acute and convalescent phases of COVID-19. Subjects who had been exposed to COVID-19, were actively infected with it, or had recovered from it provided the deeply sampled blood TCRbeta repertoires that made up the dataset. The prospective study material was composed of cDNA or gDNA derived from T cells, B-cell-depleted T cells, or PBMCs. The repertoires were made available in a free public database intended to serve as a resource for research on the immune response to SARS-CoV-2. Where HLA class I and class II types were available, the types were taken from metadata supplied by the sample provider, not from assay-based typing. The samples were drawn from the first 160 participants of the ongoing ImmuneRACE study and from 1,254 subjects provided by 6 global collaborators. The sample metadata nearly always contained a de-identified subject ID, COVID-19 status, age in years and sex. Broader findings and caveats from the paper: The amount of clinical and demographic metadata varied by source and participant and was provided uncurated.

Note on this clone: It has no known antigen specificity. It has no much larger one-base neighbor in the sample; base qualities were not kept.

V is reduced by 2 bases and J by 2 bases, leaving a spacing of 15 bases between them. Taken from the germline V gene, the CDR1 and CDR2 loops are SGDLS and YYNGEE. Including cysteine and phenylalanine, the CDR3 has 16 amino acids. CDR3 DNA is the only sequence kept; it has 48 bases, read in frame from the first base. Another Seattle source contributed samples from volunteer blood donors who had recovered from COVID-19. Each collaborating institution followed its own protocols to collect whole blood in K2EDTA tubes. For TCRbeta analysis, collaborator samples were shipped as frozen whole blood, as isolated PBMCs, or as DNA extracted from either sample type. TCRbeta CDR3 regions were amplified from genomic DNA by means of the immunoSEQ Assay, a bias-controlled multiplex PCR. As for the authors' bioinformatics: Within the assay, amplification of reference gene primers was used to estimate how many nucleated cells each sample contained. Sequence reads were collapsed and filtered to measure the absolute abundance of every unique TCRbeta CDR3 rearrangement. Productive Simpson clonality was computed per sample as the square root of Simpson's diversity index over productive rearrangements. TCRdb mirrors the immuneACCESS table, restricted to in-frame sequences. Some clones are absent from its copies; in checked studies, under half trace to an unresolved V gene, and the reason for the others is unknown. That table gives V, J and clone size, and the DNA gave D and trimming. Recorded for this sample are under 250,000 clones; about 89% of them occurred a single time. Less than 7.5% of the sample is taken by the ten largest.

The TCR sequence derives from a man aged 60-69 years who had recovered from COVID-19. The sequencing sample was made of peripheral blood. The receptor chain draws on TRBV9 and TRBJ2-3, with TRBD2 as a weak D call on 7 bases. The CDR3 sequence is CASSVYGGRNTDTQYF. The bases are TGTGCCAGCAGCGTTTACGGGGGGCGGAACACAGATACGCAGTATTTT.